Reported below is one T cell receptor (beta chain). This sample stems from a study of blood T cell repertoires in COVID-19. Only in-frame clones appear in the TCRdb table, and some are missing; sequencing was by immunoSEQ multiplex PCR. The sample consists of approximately 440,000 clones, around 87% of them appearing once. Among Cohort 3 donors, those recovered had two negative PCRs, clearance, or symptom resolution. Source material: PBMCs or T cells enriched from blood (not recorded which). This TCR derives from a woman in her late teens or twenties who had recovered from COVID-19.

CDR3 DNA: TGTGCCAGCAGCGTAGGGACTCCCGCGGGAGATACGCAGTATTTT. Translated, it gives CASSVGTPAGDTQYF. J is TRBJ2-3 and V is TRBV9; D might be TRBD2 (5 bases). The CDR3 consists of 15 residues. Germline V gene sequence: CDR1 SGDLS, CDR2 YYNGEE. Trimming cost V 0 bases and J 5 bases, with 13 bases left between them.